These T cell receptor beta chains were read from a single sample in a study of shared clonotypes between healthy human individuals. Data came from immunoSEQ multiplex PCR; TCRdb stores just in-frame clones and leaves some out. The sample lists around 1.9 million clones, around 93% occurring once. Sequencing was done on a sample of naive CD8+ T cells from PBMCs. Receptors originate from a man younger than 30 in good health. Some clones in this sample may be carry-over from other donors' samples. Both conserved end residues are part of each CDR3. A D gene is named only where the DNA matches it firmly. Some rows mark clone size as missing; the rest say once, few, many or name a class of expanded clone.

J: TRBJ1-6; D: -; V: TRBV4-3; size: -; DNA: TGCGCCAGCAGCTACAACCTACAGAGCTCCTATAATTCACCCCTCCACTTT; CDR3: CASSYNLQSSYNSPLHF
J: TRBJ2-1; D: TRBD2; V: TRBV27; size: -; DNA: TGTGCCAGCAGTACACTACGGACTAGCGGGAGCAATGAGCAGTTCTTC; CDR3: CASSTLRTSGSNEQFF
J: TRBJ2-7; D: TRBD2; V: TRBV15; size: -; DNA: TGTGCCACCAGCACTTTAGCGGGAACCTACGAGCAGTACTTC; CDR3: CATSTLAGTYEQYF
J: TRBJ1-1; D: TRBD1; V: TRBV6-5; size: -; DNA: TGTGCCAGCAGTTACGCCACCGGGACAGTCAAGACTGAAGCTTTCTTT; CDR3: CASSYATGTVKTEAFF
J: TRBJ2-1; D: -; V: TRBV11-2; size: -; DNA: TGTGCCAGCAGCCCCAGATGGGGTAGCTCCTACAATGAGCAGTTCTTC; CDR3: CASSPRWGSSYNEQFF
J: TRBJ2-1; D: -; V: TRBV28; size: -; DNA: TGTGCCAGCAGCCCCCTAACAGGTCACAATGAGCAGTTCTTC; CDR3: CASSPLTGHNEQFF
J: TRBJ2-1; D: TRBD2; V: TRBV9; size: -; DNA: TGTGCCAGCAGCGCCGAGCTAGCGGGAGTCGGTGAGCAGTTCTTC; CDR3: CASSAELAGVGEQFF
J: TRBJ2-1; D: TRBD2; V: TRBV30; size: -; DNA: TGTGCCTACGGGACTAGCGGGCCTTACAATGAGCAGTTCTTC; CDR3: CAYGTSGPYNEQFF
J: TRBJ2-1; D: TRBD1; V: TRBV7-3; size: -; DNA: TGTGCCAGCAGCCCAAGACAGGGGGTCTACAATGAGCAGTTCTTC; CDR3: CASSPRQGVYNEQFF
J: TRBJ1-4; D: -; V: TRBV5-8; size: -; DNA: TGTGCCAGCAGCTTGGGACAGTCGTATACCACCTCGGGTGAAAAACTGTTTTTT; CDR3: CASSLGQSYTTSGEKLFF
J: TRBJ2-7; D: TRBD2; V: TRBV27; size: -; DNA: TGTGCCAGCAGTCTCCGGGGAGCGGGAGGGGTAACCTACGAGCAGTACTTC; CDR3: CASSLRGAGGVTYEQYF
J: TRBJ2-7; D: TRBD1; V: TRBV28; size: -; DNA: TGTGCCAGCGCCTTTGGGGCAGGGGGCTCCTACGAGCAGTACTTC; CDR3: CASAFGAGGSYEQYF
J: TRBJ2-7; D: -; V: TRBV6-6; size: -; DNA: TGTGCCAGCAGTTACGCGGACAGACACTCCTACGAGCAGTACTTC; CDR3: CASSYADRHSYEQYF
J: TRBJ1-2; D: TRBD1; V: TRBV5-5; size: once; DNA: TGTGCCAGTACAGGGGATTCCCCCTATGGCTACACCTTC; CDR3: CASTGDSPYGYTF
J: TRBJ1-2; D: -; V: TRBV7-8; size: -; DNA: TGTGCCAGCAGCTTAGTCGAGGACGGACGATTCTATGGCTACACCTTC; CDR3: CASSLVEDGRFYGYTF
J: TRBJ2-5; D: -; V: TRBV9; size: -; DNA: TGTGCCAGCAGCCCGGGGGAAGGGACCCAGTACTTC; CDR3: CASSPGEGTQYF
J: TRBJ2-6; D: TRBD1; V: TRBV5-1; size: -; DNA: TGCGCCAGCAGCTTTGACAGGGTGGACTCTGGGGCCAACGTCCTGACTTTC; CDR3: CASSFDRVDSGANVLTF
J: TRBJ2-7; D: TRBD1; V: TRBV5-5; size: once; DNA: TGTGCCAGCAGCTGGGGACAGGGTCCCTACGAGCAGTACTTC; CDR3: CASSWGQGPYEQYF
J: TRBJ2-7; D: -; V: TRBV28; size: -; DNA: TGTGCCAGCAGTCCTACCTACGGAGCGGAGGGAGCCTACGAGCAGTACTTC; CDR3: CASSPTYGAEGAYEQYF
J: TRBJ1-3; D: -; V: TRBV5-6; size: -; DNA: TGTGCCAGCAGCTTGTCTCCAGGGGAGTTTAACACCATATATTTT; CDR3: CASSLSPGEFNTIYF
J: TRBJ1-2; D: -; V: TRBV6-1; size: -; DNA: TGTGCCAGCAGGACTTACAGGGATGGCTACACCTTC; CDR3: CASRTYRDGYTF
J: TRBJ2-1; D: -; V: TRBV4-2; size: -; DNA: TGTGCCAGCAGCCAAGAGACCAACCTAGCCGTCAATGAGCAGTTCTTC; CDR3: CASSQETNLAVNEQFF
J: TRBJ2-6; D: TRBD2; V: TRBV10-3; size: -; DNA: TGTGCCATCAGAACGGGACTAGCGGGAGTTGGGGCCAACGTCCTGACTTTC; CDR3: CAIRTGLAGVGANVLTF
J: TRBJ2-4; D: -; V: TRBV29-1; size: -; DNA: TGCAGCGTTGAGGTTACCGTGGGGATGGGTCCCAAAAACATTCAGTACTTC; CDR3: CSVEVTVGMGPKNIQYF
J: TRBJ2-7; D: TRBD2; V: TRBV7-6; size: -; DNA: TGTGCCAGCAGCCCGACTAGCGGGAAGGGGACTGGCGAGCAGTACTTC; CDR3: CASSPTSGKGTGEQYF
J: TRBJ2-3; D: TRBD2; V: TRBV9; size: -; DNA: TGTGCCAGCAGCGAGGGCGGGAGTTTCGCAGATACGCAGTATTTT; CDR3: CASSEGGSFADTQYF